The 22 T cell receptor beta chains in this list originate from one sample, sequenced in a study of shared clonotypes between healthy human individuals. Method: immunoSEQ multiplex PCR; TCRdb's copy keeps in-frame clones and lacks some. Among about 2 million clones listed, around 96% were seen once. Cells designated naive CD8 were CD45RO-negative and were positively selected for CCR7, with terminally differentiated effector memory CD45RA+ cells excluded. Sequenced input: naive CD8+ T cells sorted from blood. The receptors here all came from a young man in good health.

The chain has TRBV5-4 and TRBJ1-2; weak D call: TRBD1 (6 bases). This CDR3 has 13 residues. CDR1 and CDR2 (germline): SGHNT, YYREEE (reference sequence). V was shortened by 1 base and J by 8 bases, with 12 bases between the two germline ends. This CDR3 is CASSLSEGVGYTF. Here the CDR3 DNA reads TGTGCCAGCAGCTTGTCAGAGGGGGTCGGCTACACCTTC.

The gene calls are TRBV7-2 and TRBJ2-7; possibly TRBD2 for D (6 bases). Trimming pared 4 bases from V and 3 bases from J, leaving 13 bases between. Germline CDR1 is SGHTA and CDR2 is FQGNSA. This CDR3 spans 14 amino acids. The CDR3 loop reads CASSSRDWGYEQYF. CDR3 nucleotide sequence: TGTGCCAGCAGCTCCCGGGACTGGGGCTACGAGCAGTACTTC.

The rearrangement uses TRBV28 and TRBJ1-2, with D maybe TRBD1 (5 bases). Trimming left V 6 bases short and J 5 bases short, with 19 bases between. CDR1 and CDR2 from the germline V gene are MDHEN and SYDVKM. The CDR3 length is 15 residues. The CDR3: CASSPNPSGGYGYTF. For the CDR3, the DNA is TGTGCCAGCAGCCCCAACCCATCCGGGGGGTATGGCTACACCTTC.

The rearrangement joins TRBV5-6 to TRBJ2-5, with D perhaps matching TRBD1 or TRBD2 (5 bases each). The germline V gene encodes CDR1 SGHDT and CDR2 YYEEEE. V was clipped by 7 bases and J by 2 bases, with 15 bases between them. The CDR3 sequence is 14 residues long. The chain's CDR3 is CASRWGGLQETQYF. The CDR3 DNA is TGTGCCAGCCGCTGGGGCGGGCTTCAAGAGACCCAGTACTTC.

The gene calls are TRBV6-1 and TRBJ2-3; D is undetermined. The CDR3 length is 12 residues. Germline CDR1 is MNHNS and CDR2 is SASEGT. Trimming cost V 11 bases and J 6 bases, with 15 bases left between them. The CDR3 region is CAARTRIDTQYF. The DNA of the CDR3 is TGTGCCGCGAGGACCCGGATCGATACGCAGTATTTT.

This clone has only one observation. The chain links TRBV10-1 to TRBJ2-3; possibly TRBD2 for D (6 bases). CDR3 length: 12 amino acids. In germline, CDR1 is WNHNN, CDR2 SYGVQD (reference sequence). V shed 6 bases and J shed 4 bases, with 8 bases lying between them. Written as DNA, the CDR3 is TGCGCCAGCAGGGACTATCCAGATACGCAGTATTTT. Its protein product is CASRDYPDTQYF.

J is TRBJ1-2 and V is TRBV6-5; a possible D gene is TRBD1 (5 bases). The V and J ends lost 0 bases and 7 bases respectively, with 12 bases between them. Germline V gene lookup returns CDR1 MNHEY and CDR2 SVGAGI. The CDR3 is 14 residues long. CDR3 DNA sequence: TGTGCCAGCAGTTACTCAGAGGGGTGGTCTGGCTACACCTTC. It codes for CASSYSEGWSGYTF.

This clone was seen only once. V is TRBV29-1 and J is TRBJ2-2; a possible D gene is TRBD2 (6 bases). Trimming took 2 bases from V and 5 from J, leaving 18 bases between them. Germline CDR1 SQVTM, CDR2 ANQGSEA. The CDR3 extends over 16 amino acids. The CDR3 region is CSVENARDSFTGELFF. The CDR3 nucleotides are TGCAGCGTTGAAAACGCCCGGGACTCCTTTACCGGGGAGCTGTTTTTT.

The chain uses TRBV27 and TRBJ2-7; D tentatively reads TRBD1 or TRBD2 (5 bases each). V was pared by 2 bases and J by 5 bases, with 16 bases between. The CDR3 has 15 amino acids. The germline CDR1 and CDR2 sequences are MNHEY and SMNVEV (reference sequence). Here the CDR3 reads CASSLEGIPLNEQYF. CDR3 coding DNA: TGTGCCAGCAGTTTAGAGGGGATACCTCTAAACGAGCAGTACTTC.

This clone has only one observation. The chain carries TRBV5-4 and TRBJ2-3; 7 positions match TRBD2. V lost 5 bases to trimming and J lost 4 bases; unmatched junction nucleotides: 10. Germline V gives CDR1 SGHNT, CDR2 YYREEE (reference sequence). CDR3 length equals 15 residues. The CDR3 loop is CASSPSGSQADTQYF. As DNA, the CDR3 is TGTGCCAGCAGTCCTAGCGGATCCCAGGCAGATACGCAGTATTTT.

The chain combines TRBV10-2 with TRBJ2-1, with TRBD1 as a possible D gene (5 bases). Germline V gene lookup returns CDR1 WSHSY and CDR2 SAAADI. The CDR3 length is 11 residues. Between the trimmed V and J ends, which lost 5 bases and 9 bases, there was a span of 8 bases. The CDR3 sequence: CASSPGFEQFF. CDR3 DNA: TGCGCCAGCAGTCCAGGGTTTGAGCAGTTCTTC.

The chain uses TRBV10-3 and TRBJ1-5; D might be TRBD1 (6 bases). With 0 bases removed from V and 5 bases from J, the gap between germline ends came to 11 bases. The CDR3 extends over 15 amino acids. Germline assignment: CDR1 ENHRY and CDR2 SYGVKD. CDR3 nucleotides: TGTGCCATCAGTGAGTCGCGGGGGGGCTATCAGCCCCAGCATTTT. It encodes CAISESRGGYQPQHF.

As DNA, the CDR3 is TGTGCCAGCAGCAACCCTCCGGCAGAGAATAATGAAAAACTGTTTTTT. Translation gives CASSNPPAENNEKLFF. The gene calls are TRBV7-9 and TRBJ1-4; D not certain. Trimming removed 5 bases at V and 4 bases at J, with 17 bases between. CDR1 SEHNR and CDR2 FQNEAQ come from the germline V gene (reference sequence). This CDR3 has 16 amino acids.

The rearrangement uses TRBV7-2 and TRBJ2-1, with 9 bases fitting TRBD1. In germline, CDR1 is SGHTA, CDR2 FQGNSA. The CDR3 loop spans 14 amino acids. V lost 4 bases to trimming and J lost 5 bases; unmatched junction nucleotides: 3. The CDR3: CASSWTGEHNEQFF. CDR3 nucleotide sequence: TGTGCCAGCAGCTGGACAGGGGAGCACAATGAGCAGTTCTTC.

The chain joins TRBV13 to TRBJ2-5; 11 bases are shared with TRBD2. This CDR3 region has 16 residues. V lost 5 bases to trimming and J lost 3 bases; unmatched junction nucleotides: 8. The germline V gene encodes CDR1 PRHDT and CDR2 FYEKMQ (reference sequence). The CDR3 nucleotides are TGTGCCAGCAGCGTAGCGGGGGGGTCCCCCGAAGAGACCCAGTACTTC. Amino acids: CASSVAGGSPEETQYF.

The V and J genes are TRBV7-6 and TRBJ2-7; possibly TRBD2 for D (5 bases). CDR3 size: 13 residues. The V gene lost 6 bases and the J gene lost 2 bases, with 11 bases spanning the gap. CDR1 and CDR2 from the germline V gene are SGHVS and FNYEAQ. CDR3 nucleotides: TGTGCCAGCAGTCCCGGGATTACCTACGAGCAGTACTTC. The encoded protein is CASSPGITYEQYF.

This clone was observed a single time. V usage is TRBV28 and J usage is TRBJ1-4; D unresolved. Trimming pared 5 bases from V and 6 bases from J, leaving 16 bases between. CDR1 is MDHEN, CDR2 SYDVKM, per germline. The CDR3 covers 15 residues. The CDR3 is CASSTPPGGDEKLFF. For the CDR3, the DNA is TGTGCCAGCAGTACCCCCCCCGGTGGGGATGAAAAACTGTTTTTT.

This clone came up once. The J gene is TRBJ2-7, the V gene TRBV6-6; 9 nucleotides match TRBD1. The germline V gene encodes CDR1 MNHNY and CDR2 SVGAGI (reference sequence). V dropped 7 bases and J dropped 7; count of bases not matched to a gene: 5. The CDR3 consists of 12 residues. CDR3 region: CASTPTGGEQYF. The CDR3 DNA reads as TGTGCCAGCACCCCGACAGGGGGAGAGCAGTACTTC.

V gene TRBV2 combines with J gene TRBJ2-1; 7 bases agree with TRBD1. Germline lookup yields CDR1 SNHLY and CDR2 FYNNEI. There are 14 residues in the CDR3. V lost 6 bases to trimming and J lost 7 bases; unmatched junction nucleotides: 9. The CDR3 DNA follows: TGTGCCAGCAGACCCGTGGGACAGACAAATGAGCAGTTCTTC. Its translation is CASRPVGQTNEQFF. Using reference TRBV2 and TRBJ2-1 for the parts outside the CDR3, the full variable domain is EPEVTQTPSHQVTQMGQEVILRCVPISNHLYFYWYRQILGQKVEFLVSFYNNEISEKSEIFDDQFSVERPDGSNFTLKIRSTKLEDSAMYFCASRPVGQTNEQFFGPGTRLTVL.

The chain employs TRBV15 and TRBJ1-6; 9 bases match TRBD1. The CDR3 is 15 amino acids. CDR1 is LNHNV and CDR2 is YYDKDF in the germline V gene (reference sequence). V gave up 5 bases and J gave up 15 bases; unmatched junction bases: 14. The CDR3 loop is CATSPFDEPGQGLHF. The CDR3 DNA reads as TGTGCCACCAGCCCATTCGACGAGCCGGGACAGGGCCTCCACTTT.

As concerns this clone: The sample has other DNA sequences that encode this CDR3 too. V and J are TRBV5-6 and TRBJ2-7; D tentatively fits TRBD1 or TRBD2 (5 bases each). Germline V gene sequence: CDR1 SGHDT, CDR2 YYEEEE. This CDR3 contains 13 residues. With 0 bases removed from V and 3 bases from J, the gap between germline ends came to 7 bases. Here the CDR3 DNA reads TGTGCCAGCAGCTTGGAGAGGGGCTACGAGCAGTACTTC. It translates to CASSLERGYEQYF. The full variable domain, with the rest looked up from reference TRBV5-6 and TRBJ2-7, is DAGVTQSPTHLIKTRGQQVTLRCSPKSGHDTVSWYQQALGQGPQFIFQYYEEEERQRGNFPDRFSGHQFPNYSSELNVNALLLGDSALYLCASSLERGYEQYFGPGTRLTVT.

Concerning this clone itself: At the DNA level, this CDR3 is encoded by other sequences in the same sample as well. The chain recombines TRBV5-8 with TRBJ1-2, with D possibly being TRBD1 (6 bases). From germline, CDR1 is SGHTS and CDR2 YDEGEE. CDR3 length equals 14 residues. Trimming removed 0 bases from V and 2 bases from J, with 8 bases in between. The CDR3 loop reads CASSLGQGNYGYTF. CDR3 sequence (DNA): TGTGCCAGCAGCTTGGGTCAGGGGAACTATGGCTACACCTTC.